Included here is one T cell receptor beta chain sequence, with context. Its binding antigen is unknown. No base-level quality is on record; no much larger clone is a single base apart. The data belong to a study of CD8 T cells in Susac syndrome (dated by TCRdb to between 2018 and 2020). Turning to the overall study: Whether CD8+ T cell activation and differentiation in Susac syndrome was antigen driven was tested using repertoire sequencing.

RNA was extracted using the RNeasy kit, and roughly 0.5 to 1 ug of the RNA was reverse transcribed with random hexamers. TCR beta CDR3 regions were amplified with the immunoSEQ multiplex PCR assay covering 54 Vbeta and 13 Jbeta segments. To correct PCR amplification bias, a synthetic template baseline was used for both primer optimization and computational correction. Under the source paper's analysis protocol: Reads were assigned to V, D and J genes according to IMGT and analyzed in immunoSEQ Analyzer, with only productive sequences retained. Clonality was computed as one minus Shannon entropy normalized by log2 of the number of productive unique sequences. For each patient and control, public and private clones were evaluated among the 100 most prevalent clones. A clone was defined as Susac-specific if it was absent from the healthy and MS cohorts, from around 960 published viral clones and from other ImmuneACCESS disease sequences. TCRdb reworked the public reads: Q25 trimming with fastp, MiXCR clone assembly, productive beta chains retained. Merged by CDR3 protein, the rows form single entries marked with the most common genes and DNA. The V and J calls here are based on TCRdb, not the publication. The sample table holds roughly 330,000 distinct CDR3 sequences, of which roughly nine tenths were seen once. The ten largest make up over 0.05% of the sample.

On the study overall, not on this receptor specifically: The number of individuals in the TCR sequencing and HLA analysis was recognized as being relatively small.

Including the terminal cysteine and phenylalanine, the CDR3 comprises 18 residues. Of all the DNA, just the CDR3 is kept, 54 bases in frame from base 1. Here V drops 5 bases and J drops 5 bases, and the junction holds 17 bases not matched to any gene. CDR1 and CDR2 are read off the germline V gene as SNHLY and FYNNEI. Peripheral blood CD8+ and CD4+ T cells from healthy donors, Susac syndrome patients and multiple sclerosis patients were profiled by high-throughput TCR beta sequencing. The multiple sclerosis controls were treatment-naive patients whose relapsing-remitting disease, either stable or active, fulfilled the revised McDonald criteria. Bulk CD8+ and CD4+ T cells were purified by magnetic negative isolation, while CD8+ TEMRA cells were enriched using FACS. Blood was collected in EDTA tubes and processed within 24 hours, with PBMCs isolated through density gradient centrifugation. PBMCs destined for TCR sequencing were cryopreserved in liquid nitrogen and later thawed in a 37 °C water bath. A purity of at least 90% was achieved for sorted or isolated CD4+, CD8+ and CD8+ TEMRA cells.

The sequencing sample was made of CD4+ T cells from PBMCs. The receptor comes from a human donor with multiple sclerosis. The chain joins TRBV2 to TRBJ2-3; 9 junctional bases match TRBD1. The DNA reads TGTGCCAGCAGTACTAACAGGGGGCGAGCCTCGGCCGGAGATACGCAGTATTTT. This gives the protein CASSTNRGRASAGDTQYF.